This T cell receptor beta chain was recovered during a study of T cells expressing NK-cell markers. About the study: Seropositivity for HCMV was found in seven of the eight sequenced donors, with one seronegative.

Study-level results: The HCMV specificity of the expanded NKG2C+ T cell clones stayed unresolved.

Generation of TCR beta cDNA was performed by 5'RACE template switching incorporating UMIs. From its re-call of the 5' RACE reads, TCRdb lists each CDR3 protein once, without DNA. The table lists roughly 150,000 distinct CDR3 sequences. Worth noting for this clonotype: The antigen is unknown.

CDR1 and CDR2 from the germline V gene are LNHDA and SQIVND (reference sequence). The CDR3 sequence is 18 residues long. The rearrangement links TRBV19 to TRBJ2-3; TCRdb reports TRBD2, a call that lacks DNA to check it against. The sequence derives from a man aged 18-69 years in good health. Sequenced material: blood T cells: a sorted CD56 or NKG2C T cell subset, CD4+ or CD8+ T cells, or bulk PBMC T cells (not recorded which). The CDR3 reads CASSIPASGGAQTDTQYF.